Listed below are T cell receptor beta chains from one sample, sequenced in a study of shared T cell receptors in the human thymus. Libraries were prepared by immunoSEQ multiplex PCR; TCRdb keeps only in-frame clonotypes and omits some of them. The sample includes more than 550,000 clones, roughly 86% seen only once; the top ten take roughly 0.0086%. The same data also contributed to another study, on human thymus T cells.

Source material: thymocytes. These receptors were obtained from a boy less than two years old with a congenital heart defect. Both conserved end residues are part of each CDR3. The D gene is left open where the match is weak. A clone size is listed for some rows: how often the clone was seen (once, few, many), or a class if it is expanded.

>TRBJ2-3|TRBV18|.|.
TGTGCCAGCTCAGTGCCCAACACCACAGATACGCAGTATTTT
CASSVPNTTDTQYF
>TRBJ2-1|TRBV19|.|.
TGTGCCAGTAGTATGGGGCAGGGATGTGGCAATGAGCAGTTCTTC
CASSMGQGCGNEQFF
>TRBJ1-6|TRBV27|.|.
TGTGCCAGCAGTCCCGGCACCGGGACACCCCTCCACTTT
CASSPGTGTPLHF
>TRBJ2-2|TRBV5-1|.|.
TGCGCCAGCAGCTTGGGACTTCTTAACACCGGGGAGCTGTTTTTT
CASSLGLLNTGELFF
>TRBJ1-1|TRBV5-1|.|TRBD1
TGCGCCAGCAGCGATACAGGGGGCCTTTATAACACTGAAGCTTTCTTT
CASSDTGGLYNTEAFF
>TRBJ2-3|TRBV30|few|.
TGTGCCTGGAGGTCAGTATCTCACGGCACAGATACGCAGTATTTT
CAWRSVSHGTDTQYF
>TRBJ2-7|TRBV7-6|few|.
TGTGCCAGCAGCCCTAACAGCACCGGATTCTACGAGCAGTACTTC
CASSPNSTGFYEQYF
>TRBJ2-1|TRBV5-4|.|TRBD2
TGTGCCAGCAGCCCTCGGACTAGCGGGGACCATGAGCAGTTCTTC
CASSPRTSGDHEQFF
>TRBJ1-3|TRBV6-1|.|.
TGTGCCAGCAGCCGAGGGGGAGTAGTAGGAAACACCATATATTTT
CASSRGGVVGNTIYF
>TRBJ2-1|TRBV5-8|.|.
TGTGCCAGCAGCTTGTCAGGGAGGTACGACAATGAGCAGTTCTTC
CASSLSGRYDNEQFF
>TRBJ1-1|TRBV27|.|TRBD1
TGTGCCAGCATGGAAGGAGCGGACAGGGGGCCCAAAAATGTAGCTTTCTTT
CASMEGADRGPKNVAFF
>TRBJ1-1|TRBV28|.|.
TGTGCCAGCAGTTACCCGAACGGAGGTGAAGCTTTCTTT
CASSYPNGGEAFF
>TRBJ1-1|TRBV30|.|.
TGTGCCTGGAACCCCGTGGGGAGGTGGAACTCTGAAGCTTTCTTT
CAWNPVGRWNSEAFF
>TRBJ2-3|TRBV30|once|TRBD2
TGTGCCTGGATACTGCCTAGCGGGGGGCGAAGCTCAGATACGCAGTATTTT
CAWILPSGGRSSDTQYF
>TRBJ2-7|TRBV7-9|.|TRBD1
TGTGCCAGCAGCTTTTCCCGACAGGGTAGAGCCTACGAGCAGTACTTC
CASSFSRQGRAYEQYF
>TRBJ2-1|TRBV11-2|.|TRBD2
TGTGCCAGCAGACCGATAGCGGGAGGGCCCCACAATGAGCAGTTCTTC
CASRPIAGGPHNEQFF